These 9 T cell receptor beta chains came from one sample sequenced in a study of regulatory T cells in long-lasting Graves disease. Documented time point: newly diagnosed GD, antithyroid drugs for less than 3 months. RNA from PBMCs was the source of the TCR library. Sequencing libraries for TCR beta were prepared with iRepertoire HTBI primers and Arm-PCR of CDR3 regions. TCRdb redid the calling of the multiplex PCR reads with MiXCR, one entry per CDR3 protein. The table records 450,000 to 650,000 distinct CDR3 sequences, 16% of them present only once. These data also featured in a second study, about T cells in Graves' hyperthyroidism and ophthalmopathy.

The sequencing here drew on peripheral blood mononuclear cells (PBMCs), taken at new diagnosis, from a patient treated with antithyroid drugs. These receptors all come from a woman aged 35-65 years with Graves disease.

This clonotype has a count of ten or more. The rearrangement links TRBV29-1 to TRBJ2-5; D gene uncertain. The CDR3 loop spans 10 amino acids. Trimming took off 7 bases at V and 5 bases at J, with 8 bases between the two ends. Germline V gene data show CDR1 as SQVTM and CDR2 as ANQGSEA. The CDR3 is CSGARETQYF. In nucleotides, the CDR3 is TGCAGCGGGGCCCGGGAGACCCAGTACTTC.

The gene calls are TRBV7-9 and TRBJ2-1; D is unclear. Germline V gives CDR1 SEHNR, CDR2 FQNEAQ (reference sequence). V was shortened by 5 bases and J by 2 bases, with 10 bases between the two germline ends. The CDR3 consists of 14 residues. CDR3 DNA sequence: TGTGCCAGCAGCCCCAAGTGGCCCTACAATGAGCAGTTCTTC. As protein: CASSPKWPYNEQFF.

This chain links TRBV5-1 with TRBJ2-1; D is uncertain. Trimming took 0 bases from V and 3 from J, leaving 7 bases between them. The CDR3 is made up of 14 amino acids. CDR1 and CDR2 from the germline V gene are SGHRS and YFSETQ. The CDR3 coding sequence is TGCGCCAGCAGCTTGGATTTGGACTACAATGAGCAGTTCTTC. Amino acids: CASSLDLDYNEQFF.

As concerns this clonotype: This may stem from a read error, because a much larger clone lies one nucleotide away. The V and J genes are TRBV9 and TRBJ1-1, with D tentatively TRBD1 (6 bases). CDR3 size: 15 residues. The germline gives CDR1 SGDLS, CDR2 YYNGEE. Trimming pared 6 bases from V and 1 base from J, leaving 16 bases between. The CDR3 DNA reads TGTGCCAGCACTAGGACAGTAGACCAGAACACTGAAGCTTTCTTT. Translated: CASTRTVDQNTEAFF.

This clonotype was picked up many times. The chain couples TRBV2 to TRBJ1-2; 8 bases are shared with TRBD1. Trimming at V came to 2 bases and at J to 0 bases, leaving 8 bases not matched to a gene. The germline CDR1 and CDR2 sequences are SNHLY and FYNNEI. The length of the CDR3 is 17 residues. CDR3 in DNA: TGTGCCAGCAGTGAAAGGACAGGGTGGGTAGCTAACTATGGCTACACCTTC. Translating it yields CASSERTGWVANYGYTF.

This clonotype was seen at least ten times. The chain has TRBV11-2 and TRBJ1-6; 7 nucleotides align to TRBD1. Germline V lookup: CDR1 SGHAT, CDR2 FQNNGV. This CDR3 contains 14 residues. After removal of 3 bases from V and 7 bases from J, the junction contained 3 bases not matched to a gene. DNA of the CDR3: TGTGCCAGCAGCTTTCCGGGACAGAATTCACCCCTCCACTTT. Translation gives CASSFPGQNSPLHF.

Ten or more counts support this clonotype. The V call is TRBV12-3 or TRBV12-4, the J call TRBJ1-2; D perhaps matches TRBD1 (5 bases). The CDR3 is made up of 13 amino acids. The V end was cut by 4 bases, the J end by 8 bases, with 14 bases between. The CDR3 sequence is CASSSRDVRGYTF. For the CDR3, the DNA is TGTGCCAGCAGTTCGCGGGACGTCAGGGGCTACACCTTC.

The V gene is TRBV20-1, the J gene TRBJ2-1; D is ambiguous. The ends were cut back, 6 bases at V and 5 bases at J, with 17 bases in the middle. Germline V gene sequence: CDR1 DFQATT, CDR2 SNEGSKA (reference sequence). This CDR3 has 14 residues. CDR3: CSAHPRLAHNEQFF. The CDR3 coding sequence is TGCAGTGCCCACCCCAGGTTAGCACACAATGAGCAGTTCTTC.

This clonotype was observed many times. CDR3 in DNA: TGTGCCAGCAGCCGGGGGACACACTCCTACGAGCAGTACTTC. Its translation is CASSRGTHSYEQYF. V gene TRBV12-3 or TRBV12-4 combines with J gene TRBJ2-7; D may be TRBD1 or TRBD2 (6 bases each). The CDR3 covers 14 residues. V lost 6 bases and J lost 0, with 12 bases in between.